The subject of this entry is one T cell receptor beta chain. Its antigen is as yet unknown. The CDR3 length is 16 residues. V was trimmed by 4 bases and J by 2 bases, leaving 13 bases between them. Germline CDR1 is SGHRS and CDR2 is YFSETQ. Clones were sequenced by immunoSEQ multiplex PCR, and TCRdb holds only the in-frame ones, with some missing. Altogether under 90,000 clones are present, around 87% being singletons, with the ten largest covering about 0.9%. This entry belongs to a study of OX40 agonist ivuxolimab in advanced cancers. Study-wide background: The study gave patients intravenous ivuxolimab at 0.01 to 10 mg/kg every 2 weeks. A mean age of around 63 years, range about 20 to 85, was recorded, and 82.7% were male. Study-wide results and limits: The study found that CD8+ T cells averaged more expanded clones than CD4+.

This material consisted of CD4+ or CD8+ T cells sorted from blood, taken in a trial of the OX40 agonist ivuxolimab. V gene TRBV5-1 combines with J gene TRBJ2-6; D might be TRBD2 (5 bases). The clonotype originates from an adult with an advanced solid tumor such as melanoma, head and neck, liver or kidney cancer. CDR3 sequence (DNA): TGCGCCAGCAGCCTACGTGCGGAGGCTGGGGCCAACGTCCTGACTTTC. As protein: CASSLRAEAGANVLTF.